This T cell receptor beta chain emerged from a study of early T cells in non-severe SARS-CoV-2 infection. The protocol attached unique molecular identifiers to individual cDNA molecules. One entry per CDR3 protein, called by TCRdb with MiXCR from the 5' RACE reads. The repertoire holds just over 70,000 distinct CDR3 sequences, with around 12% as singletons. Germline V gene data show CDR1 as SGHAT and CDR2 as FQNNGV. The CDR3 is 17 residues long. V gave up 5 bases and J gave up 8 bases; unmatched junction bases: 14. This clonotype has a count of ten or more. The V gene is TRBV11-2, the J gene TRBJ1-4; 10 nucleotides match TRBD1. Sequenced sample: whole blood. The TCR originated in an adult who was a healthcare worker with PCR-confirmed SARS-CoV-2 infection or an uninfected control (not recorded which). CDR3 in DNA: TGTGCCAGCAGCCCCGCCTTTCTTGCGACAGGGGGCGAAAAACTGTTTTTT. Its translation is CASSPAFLATGGEKLFF.